A selection of T cell receptor beta chains follows, all from one sample in a study of vaccination and CD4 T cells after COVID-19. Their target antigens are unknown. Each CDR3 protein gets one entry after TCRdb re-called the PCR reads with MiXCR. The profile shows about 18,000 distinct CDR3 sequences, about 73% of them singletons. Sequenced input: CD4+ T cells from blood, cultured in vitro. These receptors all come from a human donor who had recovered from COVID-19. Both conserved end residues are part of each CDR3. D genes are given only for firm matches. Clone size is stated in some rows and not others, as once, few, many or a class when expanded.

>TRBV6-2/TRBV6-3|TRBJ2-3|-|TRBD1
TGTGCCAGCAGTGATACAGGGGGCAGGACAGATACGCAGTATTTT
CASSDTGGRTDTQYF
>TRBV20-1|TRBJ2-5|-|TRBD2
TGCAGTGCTAGAGCCGGACTAGCGGGAGCAGGAGAGACCCAGTACTTC
CSARAGLAGAGETQYF
>TRBV7-9|TRBJ1-5|-|TRBD1
TGTGCCAGCAGCCGTCTCGGGACAGGGGGTGATCAGCCCCAGCATTTT
CASSRLGTGGDQPQHF
>TRBV7-9|TRBJ1-1|-|-
TGTGCCAGCATCTCACCTCGTCCGCCCTGGGACACTGAAGCTTTCTTT
CASISPRPPWDTEAFF
>TRBV7-2|TRBJ2-3|-|-
TGTGCCAGCAGCTGGCAGGGCTCGGAGGCAGATACGCAGTATTTT
CASSWQGSEADTQYF
>TRBV2|TRBJ2-3|-|TRBD2
TGTGCCAGCACCCTAGGACTAGCGAGAAGCACAGATACGCAGTATTTT
CASTLGLARSTDTQYF
>TRBV6-1|TRBJ2-3|-|-
TGTGCCAGCCAGTTGACAGGAAGCACAGATACGCAGTATTTT
CASQLTGSTDTQYF
>TRBV6-5|TRBJ1-1|once|-
TGTGCCAGCAGTTGGAGCTCTGAAGCTTTCTTT
CASSWSSEAFF
>TRBV6-2/TRBV6-3|TRBJ2-2|-|-
TGTGCCACCGGATATGCAAGGGGTGGCACCGGGGAGCTGTTTTTT
CATGYARGGTGELFF
>TRBV6-5|TRBJ1-1|-|TRBD1
TGTGCCAGCAGTTACATCAGGGGGGCCCTGGGAGAAGCTTTCTTT
CASSYIRGALGEAFF
>TRBV20-1|TRBJ2-7|-|TRBD2
TGCAGTGCTAGAGATGGGCGGGGGGTGCCTGGGTACGAGCAGTACTTC
CSARDGRGVPGYEQYF
>TRBV15|TRBJ1-1|-|TRBD1
TGTGCCACCAGCAGAGAGACAGGGACTGAAGCTTTCTTT
CATSRETGTEAFF
>TRBV7-3|TRBJ2-1|-|TRBD2
TGTGCCAGCAGCCGCACTAGCGGGAGTCATAATGAGCAGTTCTTC
CASSRTSGSHNEQFF
>TRBV15|TRBJ1-5|once|-
TGTGCCACCAGCAGAGATCGGGGGGGCAGCAAATATAGCAATCAGCCCCAGCATTTT
CATSRDRGGSKYSNQPQHF
>TRBV30|TRBJ1-1|-|-
TGTGCCTGGAGTGTATCGTGGGGGAACACTGAAGCTTTCTTT
CAWSVSWGNTEAFF
>TRBV20-1|TRBJ2-1|-|TRBD2
TGCAGCCCCGCTCAGGCGGGAGGGGGGCAGGTTGAGCAGTTCTTC
CSPAQAGGGQVEQFF
>TRBV6-2/TRBV6-3|TRBJ1-1|-|-
TGTGCCAGCAGCGCCCTCGGGGGCGGAGCTTTCTTT
CASSALGGGAFF
>TRBV7-8|TRBJ2-4|-|TRBD2
TGTGCCAGCAGCTTAGCGAAGGCTAGCGGGAGAGTCATTCAGTACTTC
CASSLAKASGRVIQYF
>TRBV28|TRBJ2-5|once|-
TGTGCCAGCCATCCAACGGGAGTAGAGACCCAGTACTTC
CASHPTGVETQYF
>TRBV6-4|TRBJ2-5|-|TRBD2
TGTGCCAGCAGTGTTCTAGCGGGAGGCCAAGAGACCCAGTACTTC
CASSVLAGGQETQYF
>TRBV28|TRBJ2-2|-|TRBD1
TGTGCCAGCAGAAGGACAGGGGGCGATGGCGGGGAGCTGTTTTTT
CASRRTGGDGGELFF
>TRBV20-1|TRBJ2-1|-|-
TGCAGTGCTCTCCGGAGGGAGTCTTACTCTGGGCAGTTCTTC
CSALRRESYSGQFF
>TRBV7-2|TRBJ2-5|-|-
TGTGCCAGCAGCTTAGGTACAGGGCGGCAGACCCAGTACTTC
CASSLGTGRQTQYF
>TRBV7-9|TRBJ1-1|-|-
TGTGCCAGCAGCTTAGCGCGGGGGAACACTGAAGCTTTCTTT
CASSLARGNTEAFF
>TRBV7-2|TRBJ1-5|-|-
TGTGCCAGCAGCTTTAGCCACCCGGGCTCCAAAGGGAGCAATCAGCCCCAGCATTTT
CASSFSHPGSKGSNQPQHF
>TRBV20-1|TRBJ2-3|few|TRBD2
TGCAGTGCTAGAGATCCTAGCGGGAGGGTAACAGATACGCAGTATTTT
CSARDPSGRVTDTQYF
>TRBV7-9|TRBJ2-7|-|-
TGTGCCAGCAGCTTTGCGACTCTCGCCTACGAGCAGTACTTC
CASSFATLAYEQYF
>TRBV6-2/TRBV6-3|TRBJ1-1|-|-
TGTGCCAGCAGCCCCCAAATAGGACTCCTTGCTGAAGCTTTCTTT
CASSPQIGLLAEAFF
>TRBV20-1|TRBJ1-5|few|TRBD1
TGCAGTGCTAGAGACCCCGGGACAGCGAAAAATCAGCCCCAGCATTTT
CSARDPGTAKNQPQHF
>TRBV5-4|TRBJ2-7|-|-
TGTGCCAGCAGCGTTACAGGGTCTAGCTCCTACGAGCAGTACTTC
CASSVTGSSSYEQYF
>TRBV25-1|TRBJ1-1|-|-
TGTGCCAGCAGTGAAGACGGGACACCGAACACTGAAGCTTTCTTT
CASSEDGTPNTEAFF
>TRBV28|TRBJ1-3|few|TRBD1
TGTGCCAGCAGTTCACAGGGGGTTAGAAACACCATATATTTT
CASSSQGVRNTIYF
>TRBV10-1|TRBJ2-5|-|-
TGCGCCAGCAGGAGGTGGGGGACACAAGAGACCCAGTACTTC
CASRRWGTQETQYF
>TRBV12-5|TRBJ2-3|-|TRBD1
TGTGCTAGTGGTTTGGAGGGGACAGGGGACTACAACACAGATACGCAGTATTTT
CASGLEGTGDYNTDTQYF
>TRBV7-3|TRBJ2-7|-|-
TGTGCCAGCAGCCGACGTGACGGGGACGAATTTTACTTC
CASSRRDGDEFYF
>TRBV7-2|TRBJ2-5|-|-
TGTGCCAGCAGCTCCCCCGGGGTTCGCTCGGAGACCCAGTACTTC
CASSSPGVRSETQYF
>TRBV7-9|TRBJ1-6|few|TRBD1
TGTGCCAGCAGTCCCCCGACGGGACAGGGGGCGAAAATCGGGGATTCACCCCTCCACTTT
CASSPPTGQGAKIGDSPLHF
>TRBV15|TRBJ2-3|-|TRBD2
TGTGCCACCAGCAGAGGACTAGCGGTTTCTAGCACAGATACGCAGTATTTT
CATSRGLAVSSTDTQYF
>TRBV6-2/TRBV6-3|TRBJ1-2|few|-
TGTGCCAGCAGTTGGGGAACAGATAGCTATGGCTACACCTTC
CASSWGTDSYGYTF
>TRBV19|TRBJ1-2|few|-
TGTGCCAGTAGTCAAGCAGGGACCTATGGCTACACCTTC
CASSQAGTYGYTF
>TRBV15|TRBJ2-5|-|-
TGTGCCACACTTGAGACCCAGTACTTC
CATLETQYF
>TRBV12-3/TRBV12-4|TRBJ2-2|-|-
TGTGCCAGCAGTTCGCGGGGGAACACCGGGGAGCTGTTTTTT
CASSSRGNTGELFF
>TRBV7-9|TRBJ1-2|-|-
TGTGCCAGCAGCTTAGTCTACAATGGCTACACCTTC
CASSLVYNGYTF
>TRBV20-1|TRBJ2-3|few|TRBD1
TGCAGTGCCCCCGGGACAGGGTGGGAGCGGCGCGGGGATACGCAGTATTTT
CSAPGTGWERRGDTQYF
>TRBV28|TRBJ1-1|once|-
TGTGCCAGCAGTTATCGGGGGCTTGCTGAAGCTTTCTTT
CASSYRGLAEAFF
>TRBV7-6|TRBJ1-4|once|-
TGTGCCAGCAGCCCCGTTGATGGGGCGCTTTTGGAAAAACTGTTTTTT
CASSPVDGALLEKLFF
>TRBV28|TRBJ1-1|-|-
TGTGCCGGCAGTTTACTGACAGGAGCGAACACTGAAGCTTTCTTT
CAGSLLTGANTEAFF
>TRBV19|TRBJ1-2|few|-
TGTGCCCCCACAAGGGAGGGCCCATTTCAAGGCTACACCTTC
CAPTREGPFQGYTF